This is a list of T cell receptor beta chains from one sample in a study of cytomegalovirus exposure and HLA in healthy donors. Profiled with immunoSEQ multiplex PCR; TCRdb holds only in-frame clones, not every one. The sample shows 170,000 or so clones, roughly 84% of them seen only once. Material: PBMCs. The receptors shown here come from a woman between 18 and 30 years old in good health and CMV-seropositive. Each CDR3 is given with its conserved first and last residue. The order of the fields is V gene, J gene, CDR3 protein.

TRBV18	TRBJ1-1	CASSPRWGDTEAFF
TRBV9	TRBJ1-1	CASSVGANTEAFF
TRBV19	TRBJ1-1	CASSRQRNTEAFF
TRBV5-1	TRBJ2-3	CASSPGTGGKDTQYF
TRBV7-9	TRBJ2-1	CASSPRTAGSSYNEQFF
TRBV7-6	TRBJ2-3	CASSRGLAIETDTQYF
TRBV19	TRBJ1-5	CASSPQAPHQPQHF
TRBV11-2	TRBJ2-3	CASRKLREFRWDTQYF
TRBV19	TRBJ1-2	CASSSQANYGYTF
TRBV5-1	TRBJ1-1	CASSLGTGVNTEAFF
TRBV13	TRBJ2-3	CASSPRWTLAGTRQMDTQYF
TRBV6-5	TRBJ1-4	CASSKTGSNEKLFF
TRBV5-1	TRBJ2-3	CASSLERDTDTQYF
TRBV25-1	TRBJ1-4	CASSFTGSGEKLFF
TRBV5-1	TRBJ2-7	CASHQGPTNEQYF
TRBV5-4	TRBJ1-1	CASSDRQGASRRTEAFF
TRBV13	TRBJ1-3	CASSSDRESSGNTIYF
TRBV5-8	TRBJ1-4	CASSLGQGGIGEKLFF
TRBV19	TRBJ1-6	CASSPGRSYNSPLHF
TRBV7-2	TRBJ1-5	CASSLGANQPQHF
TRBV9	TRBJ2-1	CASSPGGGGANEQFF
TRBV5-6	TRBJ2-5	CASSLAGRQGQETQYF
TRBV14	TRBJ1-4	CASSPVVAEPPEKLFF
TRBV6-6	TRBJ1-6	CASSWGGDPPNSPLHF
TRBV6-5	TRBJ2-3	CASSPAGRSTDTQYF
TRBV11-1	TRBJ2-1	CASSSLGGKYNEQFF
TRBV2	TRBJ2-5	CASSEMTSETQYF
TRBV9	TRBJ1-6	CASSAQGSDSPLHF
TRBV4-2	TRBJ1-5	CASSLNDRASNQPQHF
TRBV6-5	TRBJ2-7	CASSQTTRHYEQYF
TRBV11-2	TRBJ2-5	CASSASGGSQETQYF
TRBV4-3	TRBJ1-2	CASSQDLDGGLDGYTF
TRBV15	TRBJ1-6	CATSRDDRLNSPLHF
TRBV11-3	TRBJ1-1	CASSSSGGENTEAFF
TRBV29-1	TRBJ2-3	CSVEDPAGGRDTQYF
TRBV5-4	TRBJ1-2	CASSYGQSYGYTF
TRBV6-5	TRBJ2-1	CASSLFNEQFF
TRBV15	TRBJ2-3	CATSRDRAADTQYF
TRBV5-5	TRBJ2-7	CASSWGQDNYEQYF
TRBV5-1	TRBJ2-2	CASGDPGQGVGELFF
TRBV14	TRBJ1-2	CASARSRSEGYTF
TRBV25-1	TRBJ1-6	CASSDPTGVLDSPLHF
TRBV6-1	TRBJ1-4	CASSEPTFSVFF
TRBV6-1	TRBJ2-7	CASSPDRGQYEQYF
TRBV27	TRBJ2-3	CASSLSTSGSTDTQYF
TRBV7-2	TRBJ2-6	CAGHLPGANVLTF
TRBV11-1	TRBJ2-1	CASSFSSLSGTSNEQFF
TRBV4-3	TRBJ1-3	CASSQDHLTVSGNTIYF
TRBV11-2	TRBJ2-5	CASSLYWGPEETQYF
TRBV21-1	TRBJ2-3	CASSTFPDTQYF